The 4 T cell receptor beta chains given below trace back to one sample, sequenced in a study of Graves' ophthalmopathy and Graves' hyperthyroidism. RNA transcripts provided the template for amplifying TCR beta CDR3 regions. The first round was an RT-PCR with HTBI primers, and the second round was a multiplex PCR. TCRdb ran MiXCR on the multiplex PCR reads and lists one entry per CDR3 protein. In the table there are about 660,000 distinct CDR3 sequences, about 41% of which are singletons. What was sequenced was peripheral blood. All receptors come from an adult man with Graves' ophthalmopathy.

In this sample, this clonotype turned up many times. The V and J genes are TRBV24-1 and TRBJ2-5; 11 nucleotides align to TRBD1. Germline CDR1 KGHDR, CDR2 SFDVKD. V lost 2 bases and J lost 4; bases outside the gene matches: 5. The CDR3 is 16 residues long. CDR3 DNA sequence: TGTGCCACCAGTGATTCCGGGACAGGGGGAAGAGAGACCCAGTACTTC. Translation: CATSDSGTGGRETQYF.

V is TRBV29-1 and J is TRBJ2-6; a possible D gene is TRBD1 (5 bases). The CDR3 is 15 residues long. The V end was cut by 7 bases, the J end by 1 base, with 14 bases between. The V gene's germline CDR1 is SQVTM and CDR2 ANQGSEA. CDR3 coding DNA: TGCAGCGCAAGTTCCAGGGCTTCTGGGGCCAACGTCCTGACTTTC. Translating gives CSASSRASGANVLTF.

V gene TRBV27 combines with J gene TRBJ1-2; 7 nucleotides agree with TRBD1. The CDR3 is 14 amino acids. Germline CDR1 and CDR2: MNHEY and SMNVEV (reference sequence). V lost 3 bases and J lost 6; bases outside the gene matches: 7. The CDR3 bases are TGTGCCAGCAGTTTCCTGACAGGGAGTAATGGCTACACCTTC. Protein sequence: CASSFLTGSNGYTF.

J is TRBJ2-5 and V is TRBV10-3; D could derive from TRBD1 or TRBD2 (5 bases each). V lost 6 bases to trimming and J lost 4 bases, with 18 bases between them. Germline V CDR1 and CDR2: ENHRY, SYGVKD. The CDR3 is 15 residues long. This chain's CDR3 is CAISLEGSGGETQYF. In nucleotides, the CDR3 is TGTGCCATCAGCCTCGAGGGGTCCGGTGGAGAGACCCAGTACTTC.